This TCR beta chain was profiled in a study of blood T cell repertoires in COVID-19. TCRdb keeps only in-frame clones here, not all; method: immunoSEQ multiplex PCR. The sample carries 55,000 to 70,000 clones, about four fifths recorded once. CDR3 size: 15 residues. Germline lookup yields CDR1 SGHRS and CDR2 YFSETQ. V lost 2 bases, J lost 1 base, and 12 bases lay in between. The sequence was collected from a woman of 80 years or more with acute or convalescent COVID-19. The V gene is TRBV5-1, the J gene TRBJ1-1, with D perhaps TRBD1 (6 bases). Sequencing used peripheral blood. The chain's CDR3 is CASSFRPGQNTEAFF. DNA of the CDR3: TGCGCCAGCAGCTTTCGCCCGGGACAGAACACTGAAGCTTTCTTT.